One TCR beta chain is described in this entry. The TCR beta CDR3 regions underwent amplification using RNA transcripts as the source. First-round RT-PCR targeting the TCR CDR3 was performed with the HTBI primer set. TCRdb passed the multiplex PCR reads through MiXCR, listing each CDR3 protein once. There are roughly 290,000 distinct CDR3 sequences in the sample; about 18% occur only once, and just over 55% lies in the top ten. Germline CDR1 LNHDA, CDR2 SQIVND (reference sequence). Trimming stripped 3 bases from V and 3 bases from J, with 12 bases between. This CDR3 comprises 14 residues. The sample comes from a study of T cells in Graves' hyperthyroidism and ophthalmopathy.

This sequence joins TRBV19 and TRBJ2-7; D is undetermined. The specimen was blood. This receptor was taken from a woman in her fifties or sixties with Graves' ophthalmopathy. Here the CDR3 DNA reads TGTGCCAGTAGTATTTCCCGGGCCTACTACGAGCAGTACTTC. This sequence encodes CASSISRAYYEQYF. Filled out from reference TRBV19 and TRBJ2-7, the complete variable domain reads DGGITQSPKYLFRKEGQNVTLSCEQNLNHDAMYWYRQDPGQGLRLIYYSQIVNDFQKGDIAEGYSVSREKKESFPLTVTSAQKNPTAFYLCASSISRAYYEQYFGPGTRLTVT.